This T cell receptor beta chain came from a study of kidney transplant recipient with SARS-CoV-2 infection. Germline lookup yields CDR1 KGHSH and CDR2 LQKENI. The CDR3 contains 14 residues. Trimming stripped 8 bases from V and 6 bases from J, with 17 bases between. MiXCR was run by TCRdb on the reads, yielding one entry per CDR3 protein. The sample carries roughly 250,000 distinct CDR3 sequences, 29% recorded once. As to this clonotype: This may stem from a read error, because a much larger clone lies one nucleotide away.

This sequence joins TRBV18 and TRBJ1-3, with D maybe TRBD1 (5 bases). Sample: a blood sample, taken at baseline and on day 111 from a kidney transplant recipient. The clonotype originates from a male patient aged 30 to 39 who had COVID-19 and was a kidney transplant recipient. Part of the T cells may come from the graft donor. CDR3 in amino acids: CASPSSPGQNTIYF. The CDR3 DNA sequence: TGTGCCAGCCCATCTTCTCCAGGGCAAAACACCATATATTTT.